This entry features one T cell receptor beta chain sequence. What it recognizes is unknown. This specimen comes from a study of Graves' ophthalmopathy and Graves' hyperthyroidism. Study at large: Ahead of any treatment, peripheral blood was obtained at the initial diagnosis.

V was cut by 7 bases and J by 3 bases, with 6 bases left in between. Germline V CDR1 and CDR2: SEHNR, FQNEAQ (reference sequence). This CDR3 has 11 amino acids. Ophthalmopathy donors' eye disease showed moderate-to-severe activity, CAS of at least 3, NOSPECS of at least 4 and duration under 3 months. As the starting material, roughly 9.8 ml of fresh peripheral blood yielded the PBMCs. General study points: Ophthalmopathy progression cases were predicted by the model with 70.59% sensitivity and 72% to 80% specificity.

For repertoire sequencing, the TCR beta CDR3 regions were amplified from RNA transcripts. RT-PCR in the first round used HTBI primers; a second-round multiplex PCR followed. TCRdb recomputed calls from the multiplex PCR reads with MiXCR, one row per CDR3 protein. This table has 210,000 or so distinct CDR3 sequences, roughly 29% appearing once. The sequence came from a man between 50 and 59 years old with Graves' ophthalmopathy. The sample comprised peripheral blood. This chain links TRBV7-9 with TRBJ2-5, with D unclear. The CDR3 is CASTSKETQYF. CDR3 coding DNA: TGTGCCAGCACGTCGAAAGAGACCCAGTACTTC.